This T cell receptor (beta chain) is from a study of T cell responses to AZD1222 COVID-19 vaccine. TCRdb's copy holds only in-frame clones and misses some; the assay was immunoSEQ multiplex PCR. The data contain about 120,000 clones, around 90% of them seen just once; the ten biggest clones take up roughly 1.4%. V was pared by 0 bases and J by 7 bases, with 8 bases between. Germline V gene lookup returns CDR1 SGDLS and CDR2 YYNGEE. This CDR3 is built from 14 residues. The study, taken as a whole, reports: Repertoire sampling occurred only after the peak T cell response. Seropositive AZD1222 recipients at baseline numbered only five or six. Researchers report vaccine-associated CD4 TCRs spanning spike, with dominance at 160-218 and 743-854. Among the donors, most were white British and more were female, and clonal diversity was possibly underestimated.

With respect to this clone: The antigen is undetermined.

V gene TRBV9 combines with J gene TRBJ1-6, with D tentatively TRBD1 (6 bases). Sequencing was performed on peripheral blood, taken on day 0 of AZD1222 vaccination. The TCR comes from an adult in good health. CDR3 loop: CASSVGGGNSPLHF. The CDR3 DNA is TGTGCCAGCAGCGTAGGAGGGGGAAATTCACCCCTCCACTTT. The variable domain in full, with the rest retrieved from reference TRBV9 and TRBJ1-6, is DSGVTQTPKHLITATGQRVTLRCSPRSGDLSVYWYQQSLDQGLQFLIQYYNGEERAKGNILERFSAQQFPDLHSELNLSSLELGDSALYFCASSVGGGNSPLHFGNGTRLTVT.